This T cell receptor beta chain was found in a study of shared T cell receptors in the human thymus. J lost 7 bases, V lost 3 bases, and 5 bases had no gene match. The length of the CDR3 is 14 residues. Per the germline V gene, CDR1 is SGHDN and CDR2 is FVKESK. Sequencing used immunoSEQ multiplex PCR; TCRdb keeps in-frame clones, though not all of them. The table includes 500,000 to 850,000 clones, about 89% detected once. The same data also went into a second study, on human thymus T cells. That publication notes: In thymic and blood repertoires alike, V and J usage looked biased.

The material sequenced was thymocytes. This clonotype was obtained from a boy in the first two years of life with a congenital heart defect. V is TRBV14 and J is TRBJ2-3; TRBD1 matches at 9 bases. CDR3 residues: CASSHDRGSNTQYF. CDR3 nucleotides: TGTGCCAGCAGCCACGACAGGGGGAGTAATACGCAGTATTTT.